Below are 11 T cell receptor beta chains sequenced from a single sample in a study of T cells in Graves' hyperthyroidism and ophthalmopathy (dated by TCRdb to the late 2010s). Library prep was done by multiplex PCR. The reads were generated on an Illumina HiSeq 2000. TCR beta CDR3 regions were amplified from RNA transcripts. The first round of RT-PCR for the TCR CDR3 was performed with the HTBI primer set and the Qiagen OneStep RT-PCR kit. The raw public reads went through TCRdb reprocessing: fastp at Q25, MiXCR clone calling, in-frame beta chains kept. Each entry is one CDR3 protein sequence, shown with its most common DNA and genes. In all, the sample holds 300,000 to 400,000 distinct CDR3 sequences, and roughly a fifth of those were seen once. The biggest ten clones account for 50% of the sample. The source material was blood. The receptors were gathered from a woman in her forties or fifties with Graves' hyperthyroidism.

The rearrangement joins TRBV3-1 to TRBJ2-5; 13 bases are a match to TRBD2. V lost 1 base and J lost 4; bases outside the gene matches: 0. This CDR3 spans 15 amino acids. CDR1 and CDR2 from the germline V gene are LGHDT and YNNKEL (reference sequence). The CDR3 DNA reads as TGTGCCAGCAGCCAAGGGACTAGCGGGAGAGAGACCCAGTACTTC. Its translation is CASSQGTSGRETQYF.

This clonotype was recorded at least ten times. The chain links TRBV5-8 to TRBJ2-3; D is uncertain. The CDR3 contains 14 residues. The ends were cut back, 0 bases at V and 4 bases at J, with 9 bases in the middle. The V gene's germline CDR1 is SGHTS and CDR2 YDEGEE. The CDR3: CASSLDVGPDTQYF. The CDR3 DNA is TGTGCCAGCAGCTTGGATGTAGGACCAGATACGCAGTATTTT.

The J gene is TRBJ2-3, the V gene TRBV12-3 or TRBV12-4; no firm D call. There are 12 residues in the CDR3. Trimming took off 8 bases at V and 3 bases at J, with 9 bases between the two ends. The CDR3 region has the DNA TGTGCCAGCCAGGCCTATACAGATACGCAGTATTTT. Translating it yields CASQAYTDTQYF.

The rearrangement joins TRBV9 to TRBJ2-2; D is unclear. Trimming shortened V by 4 bases and J by 4 bases, and 17 bases separated the two germline ends. CDR3 length: 16 residues. The germline CDR1 and CDR2 sequences are SGDLS and YYNGEE. CDR3 in DNA: TGTGCCAGCAGCCCCATAGAACTTACCCGCACCGGGGAGCTGTTTTTT. The encoded protein is CASSPIELTRTGELFF.

This clonotype was detected ten times or more. The chain uses TRBV6-1 and TRBJ1-1, with 9 bases aligning to TRBD1. This CDR3 has 15 amino acids. Germline-derived CDR1 and CDR2 are MNHNS and SASEGT. V shed 6 bases, J shed 1 base, and the junction held 6 bases outside the gene matches. The CDR3 nucleotides read TGTGCCAGCAGGAGGGACAGGGCGCCGAACACTGAAGCTTTCTTT. Its translation: CASRRDRAPNTEAFF.

The J gene is TRBJ1-2, the V gene TRBV20-1; possibly TRBD1 for D (6 bases). CDR1 is DFQATT and CDR2 is SNEGSKA in the germline V gene (reference sequence). The germline V and J ends were trimmed by 7 bases and 3 bases, with 6 bases remaining between them. The CDR3 consists of 10 residues. Here the CDR3 DNA reads TGCAGTGGACAGGACTATGGCTACACCTTC. It is translated as CSGQDYGYTF.

The chain joins TRBV11-2 to TRBJ2-7; 10 bases agree with TRBD1. Germline lookup yields CDR1 SGHAT and CDR2 FQNNGV. Trimming took 5 bases from V and 4 from J; bases not matched to a gene: 8. The CDR3 contains 15 residues. CDR3 region: CASSLRDRGRYEQYF. CDR3 nucleotide sequence: TGTGCCAGCAGCCTCCGGGACAGGGGTCGGTACGAGCAGTACTTC.

The sample holds many counts of this clonotype. CDR3: CASSSRTSGRETGELFF. As DNA, the CDR3 is TGTGCCAGCAGTTCGAGGACTAGCGGGAGAGAAACCGGGGAGCTGTTTTTT. The genes are TRBV6-5 and TRBJ2-2; 13 bases are shared with TRBD2. J gave up 5 bases and V 4 bases, and 7 bases lay outside the gene matches. The CDR3 sequence is 17 residues long. CDR1 is MNHEY, CDR2 SVGAGI, per germline.

In its sample, this clonotype was seen many times. CDR3 coding DNA: TGTGCCGCTCGGAGCGGGAGGGGGACGGCGCAAGAGACCCAGTACTTC. Amino acids: CAARSGRGTAQETQYF. The rearrangement joins TRBV2 to TRBJ2-5, with 10 bases matching TRBD2. This CDR3 has 16 amino acids. Germline loops: CDR1 SNHLY, CDR2 FYNNEI. Trimming at V came to 11 bases and at J to 2 bases, leaving 14 bases not matched to a gene. Drawing the rest from reference TRBV2 and TRBJ2-5, the complete variable domain is EPEVTQTPSHQVTQMGQEVILRCVPISNHLYFYWYRQILGQKVEFLVSFYNNEISEKSEIFDDQFSVERPDGSNFTLKIRSTKLEDSAMYFCAARSGRGTAQETQYFGPGTRLLVL.

This clonotype was seen repeatedly, ten times or more. The chain recombines TRBV11-2 with TRBJ1-5; no firm D call. The CDR3 runs 15 residues. From germline, CDR1 is SGHAT and CDR2 FQNNGV. V was trimmed by 3 bases and J by 0 bases, leaving 9 bases between them. CDR3 nucleotides: TGTGCCAGCAGCTTGAGCACGGATAGCAATCAGCCCCAGCATTTT. The encoded protein is CASSLSTDSNQPQHF.

This clonotype turned up a few times. Germline and junction disagree at one end, which may indicate a read error. The genes are TRBV20-1 and TRBJ2-1, with D perhaps assigned TRBD1 or TRBD2 (5 bases each). CDR1 is DFQATT, CDR2 SNEGSKA, per germline (reference sequence). This CDR3 comprises 16 residues. The DNA for the CDR3 is TGCAGTGCTAGTACAGCGGCGGTACAGGCCAACAATGAGCAGTCCTTC. Its protein product is CSASTAAVQANNEQSF.